This TCR beta chain was observed in a study of T-cell reconstitution after alpha-beta-depleted transplantation in children. Points from the study as a whole: About two months after transplant, alpha-beta T cells reportedly came from several hundred expanded graft clones. Several patients had high TCRbeta diversity at day 60; it came from surviving recipient T cells and thymic progenitors. Most T-cell counts and diversity one year after the transplant came from T cells that were newly produced.

Germline lookup yields CDR1 SGHRS and CDR2 YFSETQ. V lost 3 bases, J lost 5 bases, and 10 bases stayed unmatched. This CDR3 has 16 residues. Preparation of the TCRbeta library involved a method that used unique molecular identifiers. A single record per CDR3 protein comes from TCRdb applying MiXCR to the PCR reads. Of under 300,000 distinct CDR3 sequences in the sample, around a tenth were seen once. This clonotype was found many times. Its antigen is as yet unknown. The chain recombines TRBV5-1 with TRBJ2-7; TRBD2 agrees at 11 bases. The sequenced sample was peripheral blood, obtained 180 days after TCRalphabeta/CD19-depleted stem cell transplant. This clonotype was sampled from a male patient aged 2 to 10 who had a stem cell transplant for chronic granulomatous disease, so the T cells may come from the graft donor. CDR3 amino acids: CASSSHSGRAGDEQYF. The DNA of the CDR3 is TGCGCCAGCAGCTCCCATAGCGGGAGGGCCGGGGACGAGCAGTACTTC.